Shown below are 5 T cell receptor beta chains from a single sample sequenced in a study of cytomegalovirus exposure and HLA in healthy donors (dated by TCRdb to 2016 to 2017). The library was obtained by the immunoSEQ multiplex PCR assay. The multiplex PCR relied on a mix of 60 forward primers for TCR Vbeta segments and 13 reverse primers for TCR Jbeta segments. Imported from immuneACCESS, the table was reduced by TCRdb to in-frame sequences with V and J called. These copies leave out some clones; in studies compared against another copy, an unresolved V gene accounts for under half, and the cause of the remainder is not known. In this sample the table shows about 120,000 clones, about four fifths of which occur a single time. Jointly, the top ten make up 7.5% to 10% of the sample. Input material: PBMCs. These receptors were obtained from a female donor in good health and CMV-seropositive.

Of note for this clone: At one end, the junction sequence differs from germline, possibly due to a read error. V gene TRBV18 combines with J gene TRBJ1-1, with TRBD1 identical over 7 bases. CDR3 size: 14 residues. CDR1 is KGHSH and CDR2 is LQKENI in the germline V gene. CDR3: CASSPRGPYTEASF. Here the CDR3 DNA reads TGTGCCAGCTCACCAAGGGGGCCCTACACTGAAGCTTCCTTT. The whole variable domain, remainder taken from reference TRBV18 and TRBJ1-1, is NAGVMQNPRHLVRRRGQEARLRCSPMKGHSHVYWYRQLPEEGLKFMVYLQKENIIDESGMPKERFSAEFPKEGPSILRIQQVVRGDSAAYFCASSPRGPYTEASFGQGTRLTVV.

The gene calls are TRBV7-6 and TRBJ2-2; 8 positions agree with TRBD1. The junction had 2 bases not matched to a gene; V was cut back by 3 bases and J by 5 bases. Per germline, CDR1 SGHVS and CDR2 FNYEAQ. CDR3 length: 14 residues. This CDR3 reads CASSFRTGTGELFF. CDR3 in DNA: TGTGCCAGCAGCTTCAGGACAGGGACCGGGGAGCTGTTTTTT.

The chain has TRBV7-3 and TRBJ2-3, with D possibly being TRBD2 (6 bases). The CDR3 consists of 15 residues. The germline CDR1 and CDR2 sequences are SGHTA and FQGTGA. The ends were cut back, 5 bases at V and 1 base at J, with 13 bases in the middle. DNA of the CDR3: TGTGCCAGCAGCCCCCACGCGGGGCGCACAGATACGCAGTATTTT. This translates into CASSPHAGRTDTQYF.

V and J are TRBV28 and TRBJ2-7; 7 nucleotides agree with TRBD2. Trimming removed 7 bases from V and 4 bases from J; junction bases left unmatched: 10. The CDR3 has 14 amino acids. CDR1 and CDR2 from the germline V gene are MDHEN and SYDVKM. Written as DNA, the CDR3 is TGTGCCAGCATAGAGAGCGGGGCGCGATACGAGCAGTACTTC. It specifies CASIESGARYEQYF. The variable domain in full, with the rest retrieved from reference TRBV28 and TRBJ2-7, is DVKVTQSSRYLVKRTGEKVFLECVQDMDHENMFWYRQDPGLGLRLIYFSYDVKMKEKGDIPEGYSVSREKKERFSLILESASTNQTSMYLCASIESGARYEQYFGPGTRLTVT.

The rearrangement uses TRBV5-4 and TRBJ1-1; 8 bases line up with TRBD1. The ends lost 4 bases at V and 5 bases at J; junction bases unmatched: 7. Germline lookup yields CDR1 SGHNT and CDR2 YYREEE (reference sequence). The CDR3 spans 14 residues. CDR3 region: CASSPGGGRTEAFF. DNA for the CDR3: TGTGCCAGCAGCCCAGGGGGCGGTAGAACTGAAGCTTTCTTT.